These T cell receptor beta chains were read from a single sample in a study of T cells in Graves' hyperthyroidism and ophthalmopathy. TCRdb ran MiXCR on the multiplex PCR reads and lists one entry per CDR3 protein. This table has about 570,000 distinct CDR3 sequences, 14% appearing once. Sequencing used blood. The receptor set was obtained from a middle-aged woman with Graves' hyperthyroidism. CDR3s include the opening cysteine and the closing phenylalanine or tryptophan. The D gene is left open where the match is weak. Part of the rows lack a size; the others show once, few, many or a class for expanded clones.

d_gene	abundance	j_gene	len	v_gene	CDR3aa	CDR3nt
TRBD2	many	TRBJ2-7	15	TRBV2	CAGESGTSASYEQYF	TGTGCCGGGGAATCCGGGACTAGCGCCTCCTACGAGCAGTACTTC
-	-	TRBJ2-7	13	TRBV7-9	CASSPAHNHEQYF	TGTGCCAGCAGCCCGGCACATAACCACGAGCAGTACTTC
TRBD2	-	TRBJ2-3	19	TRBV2	CASSHPGTSGRGFTDTQYF	TGCGCCAGCAGCCATCCCGGGACTAGCGGGAGGGGTTTTACAGATACGCAGTATTTT
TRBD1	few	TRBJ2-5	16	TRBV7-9	CASSLPGQGAWETQYF	TGTGCCAGCAGCTTACCGGGACAGGGGGCCTGGGAGACCCAGTACTTC
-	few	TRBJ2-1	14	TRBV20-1	CSASLSYPYNEQFF	TGCAGTGCTAGTCTCTCATACCCTTACAATGAGCAGTTCTTC
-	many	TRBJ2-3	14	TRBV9	CASSVAAVTDTQYF	TGTGCCAGCAGCGTAGCGGCTGTCACAGATACGCAGTATTTT
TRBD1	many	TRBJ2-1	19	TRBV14	CASSQFGTGLFPSYNEQFF	TGTGCCAGCAGCCAATTCGGGACAGGGTTATTTCCATCCTACAATGAGCAGTTCTTC
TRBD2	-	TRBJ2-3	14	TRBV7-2	CASSPRGVSDTQYF	TGTGCCAGCAGCCCCCGGGGGGTGTCGGATACGCAGTATTTT
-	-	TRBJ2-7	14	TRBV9	CASSVLGLLDEQYF	TGTGCCAGCAGCGTACTGGGGTTACTAGACGAGCAGTACTTC
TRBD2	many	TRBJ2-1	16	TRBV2	CASSVSGTSGRNEQFF	TGTGCCAGCAGTGTCTCCGGGACTAGCGGGAGAAATGAGCAGTTCTTC
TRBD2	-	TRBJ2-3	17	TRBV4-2	CASSQGPGGEDPDTQYF	TGTGCCAGCAGCCAAGGCCCGGGGGGGGAAGACCCAGATACGCAGTATTTT
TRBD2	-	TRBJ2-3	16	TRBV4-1	CASSQEGGPRWNTQYF	TGCGCCAGCAGCCAGGAGGGAGGGCCCCGGTGGAACACGCAGTATTTT
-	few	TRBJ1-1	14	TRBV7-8	CASSRRTVNTEAFF	TGTGCCAGCAGTCGTCGGACAGTGAACACTGAAGCTTTCTTT
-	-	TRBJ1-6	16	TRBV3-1	CASSQSLGIRNSPLHF	TGTGCCAGCAGCCAATCTCTTGGGATCCGCAATTCACCCCTCCACTTT
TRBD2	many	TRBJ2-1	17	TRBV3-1	CASSQEGLAASYNEQFF	TGTGCCAGCAGCCAAGAGGGACTAGCCGCTTCCTACAATGAGCAGTTCTTC
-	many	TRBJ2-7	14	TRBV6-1	CASRGVSSSYEQYF	TGTGCCAGCAGGGGGGTATCGAGCTCCTACGAGCAGTACTTC
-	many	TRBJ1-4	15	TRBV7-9	CASSLGRGGYEKLFF	TGTGCCAGCAGCTTAGGTCGGGGAGGGTATGAAAAACTGTTTTTT
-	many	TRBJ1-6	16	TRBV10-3	CAISESRTAGGSPLHF	TGTGCCATCAGTGAGTCGCGGACAGCCGGGGGCTCACCCCTCCACTTT
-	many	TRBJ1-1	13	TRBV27	CASSLARALDTFF	TGTGCCAGCAGTTTAGCCAGGGCTCTTGATACTTTCTTT
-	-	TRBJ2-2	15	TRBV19	CASSPRESNTGELFF	TGTGCCAGTAGCCCGAGGGAATCGAACACCGGGGAGCTGTTTTTT
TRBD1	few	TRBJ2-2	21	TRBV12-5	CASGWAGTGPIQEFTTGELFF	TGTGCTAGTGGTTGGGCCGGGACAGGGCCAATTCAGGAGTTTACCACCGGGGAGCTGTTTTTT
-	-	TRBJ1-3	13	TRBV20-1	CSARGDAGNTIYF	TGCAGTGCTAGAGGGGACGCTGGAAACACCATATATTTT
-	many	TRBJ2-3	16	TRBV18	CASSPPIGAGTDTQYF	TGTGCCAGCTCACCACCGATCGGAGCCGGCACAGATACGCAGTATTTT
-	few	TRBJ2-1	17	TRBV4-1	CASSQAWQTLDNNEQFF	TGCGCCAGCAGCCAAGCGTGGCAGACCCTTGACAACAATGAGCAGTTCTTC
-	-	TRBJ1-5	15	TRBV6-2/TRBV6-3	CASSRTDDDNQPQHF	TGTGCCAGCAGTAGGACAGACGATGACAATCAGCCCCAGCATTTT
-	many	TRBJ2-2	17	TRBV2	CASSETIDRTNTGELFF	TGTGCCAGCAGTGAAACTATAGACAGAACGAACACCGGGGAGCTGTTTTTT
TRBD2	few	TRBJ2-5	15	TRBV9	CASSVVAGGIETQYF	TGTGCCAGCAGCGTAGTAGCGGGAGGGATAGAGACCCAGTACTTC
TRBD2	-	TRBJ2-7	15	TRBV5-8	CASSLGPSGGYEQYF	TGTGCCAGCAGCTTGGGCCCTAGCGGAGGCTACGAGCAGTACTTC
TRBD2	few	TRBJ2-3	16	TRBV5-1	CASSLDLAGGTDTQYF	TGCGCCAGCAGCTTGGATCTCGCGGGAGGAACAGATACGCAGTATTTT
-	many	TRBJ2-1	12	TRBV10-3	CAISESSSEQFF	TGTGCCATCAGTGAGTCCTCGTCTGAGCAGTTCTTC
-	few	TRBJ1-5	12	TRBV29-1	CSAAQSNQPQHF	TGCAGCGCGGCTCAGAGCAATCAGCCCCAGCATTTT
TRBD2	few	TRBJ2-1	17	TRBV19	CASSPASSGRDYNEQFF	TGTGCCAGTAGCCCCGCCTCTAGCGGGAGGGATTACAATGAGCAGTTCTTC
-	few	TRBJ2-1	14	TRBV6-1	CASKASGSYNEQFF	TGTGCCAGCAAAGCTTCCGGCTCCTACAATGAGCAGTTCTTC
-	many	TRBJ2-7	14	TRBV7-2	CASSLSSKDYEQYF	TGTGCCAGCAGCTTAAGTAGTAAGGACTACGAGCAGTACTTC
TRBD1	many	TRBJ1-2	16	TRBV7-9	CASSSGMDRDNYGYTF	TGTGCCAGCAGCTCGGGCATGGACAGGGACAACTATGGCTACACCTTC
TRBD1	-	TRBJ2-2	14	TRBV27	CASSWWTGTGELFF	TGTGCCAGCAGTTGGTGGACAGGGACCGGGGAGCTGTTTTTT
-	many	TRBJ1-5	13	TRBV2	CASRLDSNQPQHF	TGTGCCAGCAGACTGGATAGCAATCAGCCCCAGCATTTT
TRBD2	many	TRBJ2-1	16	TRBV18	CASSPPGTSGYNEQFF	TGTGCCAGCTCACCACCCGGGACTAGCGGGTACAATGAGCAGTTCTTC
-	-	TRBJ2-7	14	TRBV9	CASSVDGRTYEQYF	TGTGCCAGCAGCGTAGATGGTCGGACCTACGAGCAGTACTTC
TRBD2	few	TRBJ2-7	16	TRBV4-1	CASSQLLAGGTYEQYF	TGCGCCAGCAGCCAACTTCTAGCGGGAGGGACCTACGAGCAGTACTTC